This TCR beta chain was identified in a study of beta chain features in type 1 diabetes. Findings and limits, study-wide: Over-representation of high TCR-expressing cells was a possible consequence of cDNA sequencing. The naive, central memory and Treg TCRB repertoires showed an apparent similarity that was greater among patients than among healthy donors.

CDR3 size: 16 residues. Trimming shortened V by 1 base and J by 6 bases, and 17 bases separated the two germline ends. CDR1 and CDR2 from the germline V gene are SGHDT and YYEEEE. Every bit of the isolated RNA underwent reverse transcription, so sequencing read expressed TCRB transcripts. The average output of naive, central memory and regulatory T cell samples was about 3.3 million reads. Libraries were prepared by immunoSEQ multiplex PCR; TCRdb keeps only in-frame clonotypes and omits some of them. The sample holds roughly 180,000 clones, about 13% seen once. Note on this clone: Its antigen is not identified.

Sequenced: central memory CD4+ T cells from blood. This TCR was recovered from a woman between 18 and 29 years old in good health. The chain combines TRBV5-6 with TRBJ2-1; D is perhaps TRBD2 (5 bases). The CDR3 is CASSLFGLAESNEQFF. In DNA form, the CDR3 reads TGTGCCAGCAGCTTGTTTGGGCTAGCCGAGAGCAATGAGCAGTTCTTC.